This T cell receptor beta chain was found in a study of graft-versus-host responses after intestinal transplantation (dated by TCRdb to the early 2020s). As for the study more broadly: Recipients received multivisceral, liver-intestinal, or isolated intestinal transplants. Donor T cell macrochimerism was defined as a peak of at least 4% donor T cells among recipient peripheral blood mononuclear cells. Graft-versus-host and host-versus-graft alloreactive T cell clones were tracked in the graft, circulation and bone marrow after intestinal transplantation using bulk TCR-beta CDR3 sequencing. To identify alloreactive clones, pre-transplant mixed lymphocyte reaction products were sequenced and compared with unstimulated pre-transplant donor and recipient T cells. Instead of going to the commercial service, samples from a few later patients were sequenced in-house on an Illumina MiSeq and processed with MiXCR. The cohort enrolled about two dozen intestinal transplant recipients including one retransplant, and a few patients lacking pretransplant specimens were excluded. Every recipient was given anti-thymocyte globulin induction, then maintenance tacrolimus and steroids for roughly three years. General conclusions and limits of the study: GvH clones were found in recipient bone marrow, and some of the GvH clones appeared earlier in ileal mucosa or blood, which is consistent with an intestinal mucosal origin. In the allografts of patients with donor T cell macrochimerism, GvH to HvG T cell clonal ratios were high. Peak levels of circulating GvH clones were associated with declines in HvG clones early after transplant. The relatively low number and heterogeneity of intestinal transplant patients limited the conclusions.

In the first month after transplant, blood samples were collected up to 4 times, and after that at least monthly when available. Comments on this clone: The antigen it binds to is not known. The sample holds no much larger clone one base away, and base qualities are not on file.

The library was prepared using the immunoSEQ multiplex PCR assay. For most patients, high-throughput TCR-beta CDR3 sequencing of genomic DNA was performed by Adaptive Biotechnologies. From the authors' description of their analysis: TCR sequencing data were retrieved from Adaptive's ImmunoSEQ software for roughly 17 patients, whereas a few other patients were processed with MiXCR and VDJtools. Because the origin of CDR3 nucleotide sequences shared between donor and recipient could not be assigned, those sequences were removed. To count as alloreactive, a clone needed at least 2-fold expansion over unstimulated cells and a minimum CFSE-low frequency of 0.002% (template counts) or 0.001% (read counts). Clones were considered mappable if detected in sequenced pre-transplant spleen, lymph node, or MLR CFSE-low populations of the donor or recipient. Cumulative frequency of alloreactive clones was calculated as a percentage of all sequences weighted by copy number. In TCRdb, the immuneACCESS table is reduced to in-frame sequences with V and J assigned. These tables do not hold every clone; where another copy was compared, an unresolved V gene accounts for under half, and the others remain unexplained. For V, J and clone size, that table is used; D and trimming come from the DNA. The sample table holds tens of thousands of clones, of which roughly 89% were seen once. The ten largest account for approximately 5.5% of the sample.

CDR1 and CDR2 are read off the germline V gene as SGHAT and FQNNGV. Spanning cysteine to phenylalanine, the CDR3 consists of 13 amino acids. Only the CDR3 region is kept as DNA, spanning 39 bases read in frame from base 1. At the junction V is shortened by 5 bases and J by 4 bases, with 11 bases in between. The chain is encoded by TRBV11-2 joined to TRBJ1-1; the D gene remains uncertain. The sequenced sample was PBMCs, obtained nearly 670 days after intestinal transplant. The TCR originated in a human patient who received an intestinal transplant, so some T cells may come from the graft donor. The DNA sequence reads TGTGCCAGCAGCCCCGACGTAGCCACTGAAGCTTTCTTT. The translation is CASSPDVATEAFF.